This entry concerns a single T cell receptor beta chain. These data are taken from a study of blood T cell repertoires in COVID-19. Study overall: Samples came from the United States, Italy and Spain, spanning acute and convalescent COVID-19.

The CDR3 totals 14 residues. Germline V CDR1 and CDR2: SGHRS, YFSETQ. J was trimmed by 3 bases and V by 4 bases; bases with no gene match: 7. How the authors handled the data: Reference gene primer amplification gave nucleated cell count estimates. Clones were sequenced by immunoSEQ multiplex PCR, and TCRdb holds only the in-frame ones, with some missing. That table is the source of V, J and clone size, and D and trimming were worked out from the DNA. Among about 110,000 clones listed, roughly 90% were seen once. The origin of this receptor is a man between 35 and 55 years old with active or convalescent COVID-19. V and J are TRBV5-1 and TRBJ2-7; TRBD1 matches at 7 bases. The source material was peripheral blood. The DNA for the CDR3 is TGCGCCAGCAGCCCAGACAGGGTAAACTACGAGCAGTACTTC. It encodes CASSPDRVNYEQYF. The full variable domain, in which reference TRBV5-1 and TRBJ2-7 provide the parts outside the CDR3, is KAGVTQTPRYLIKTRGQQVTLSCSPISGHRSVSWYQQTPGQGLQFLFEYFSETQRNKGNFPGRFSGRQFSNSRSEMNVSTLELGDSALYLCASSPDRVNYEQYFGPGTRLTVT.